This TCR beta chain originates from a study of shared clonotypes between healthy human individuals. Study-wide results and caveats: Non-shared clonotypes had lower generation probabilities than clonotypes shared by all four sorted-subset donors.

This CDR3 comprises 16 residues. Trimming removed 3 bases from V and 8 bases from J, with 19 bases in between. Germline CDR1 is MDHEN and CDR2 is SYDVKM. Note on this clone: The antigen is not known.

CD4+ cell separation produced CD45RA+ naive and CD45RA-negative memory subsets. Each subset's genomic DNA was shared equally among a number of immunoSEQ plates. The table came from immunoSEQ multiplex PCR; TCRdb's copy has only in-frame clones and leaves some out. The profile shows some 2,500,000 clones, 93% of them singletons. The chain carries TRBV28 and TRBJ2-2; D is ambiguous. This sequence originates from a man in his late teens or twenties in good health. Some clones in this sample may be carry-over from other donors' samples. Sequencing was performed on naive CD4+ T cells from PBMCs. Specified subset: CD45RA+ positively selected. The CDR3 loop reads CASSLGSTPGRGELFF. CDR3 coding DNA: TGTGCCAGCAGTTTGGGCTCGACGCCCGGTCGGGGGGAGCTGTTTTTT.